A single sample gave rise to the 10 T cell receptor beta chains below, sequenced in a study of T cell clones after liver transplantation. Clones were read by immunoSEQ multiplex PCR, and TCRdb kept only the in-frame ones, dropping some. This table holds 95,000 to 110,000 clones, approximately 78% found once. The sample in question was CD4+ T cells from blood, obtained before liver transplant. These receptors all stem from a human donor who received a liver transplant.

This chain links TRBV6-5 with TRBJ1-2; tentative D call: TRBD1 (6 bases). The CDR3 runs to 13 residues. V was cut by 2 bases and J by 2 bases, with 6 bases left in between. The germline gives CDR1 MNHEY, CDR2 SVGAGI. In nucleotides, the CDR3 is TGTGCCAGCAGTTACACAGGGAACTATGGCTACACCTTC. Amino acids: CASSYTGNYGYTF.

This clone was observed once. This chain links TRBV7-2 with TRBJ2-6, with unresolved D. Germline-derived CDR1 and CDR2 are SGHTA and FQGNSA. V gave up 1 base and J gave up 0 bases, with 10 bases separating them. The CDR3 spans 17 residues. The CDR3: CASSLDKGFSGANVLTF. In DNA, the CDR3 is TGTGCCAGCAGCTTAGATAAAGGATTCTCTGGGGCCAACGTCCTGACTTTC.

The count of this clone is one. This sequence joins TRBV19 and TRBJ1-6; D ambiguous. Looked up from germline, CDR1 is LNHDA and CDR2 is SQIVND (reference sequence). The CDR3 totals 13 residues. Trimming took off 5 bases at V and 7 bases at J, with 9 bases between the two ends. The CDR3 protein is CASSPRLNSPLHF. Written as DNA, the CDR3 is TGTGCCAGTAGTCCACGACTCAATTCACCCCTCCACTTT.

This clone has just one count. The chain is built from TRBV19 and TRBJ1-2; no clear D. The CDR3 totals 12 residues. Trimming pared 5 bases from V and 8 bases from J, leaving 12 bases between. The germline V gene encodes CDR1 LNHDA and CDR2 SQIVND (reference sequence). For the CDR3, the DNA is TGTGCCAGTAGTGACTCTCCTCCGGGCTACACCTTC. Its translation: CASSDSPPGYTF. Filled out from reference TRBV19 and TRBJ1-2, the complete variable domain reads DGGITQSPKYLFRKEGQNVTLSCEQNLNHDAMYWYRQDPGQGLRLIYYSQIVNDFQKGDIAEGYSVSREKKESFPLTVTSAQKNPTAFYLCASSDSPPGYTFGSGTRLTVV.

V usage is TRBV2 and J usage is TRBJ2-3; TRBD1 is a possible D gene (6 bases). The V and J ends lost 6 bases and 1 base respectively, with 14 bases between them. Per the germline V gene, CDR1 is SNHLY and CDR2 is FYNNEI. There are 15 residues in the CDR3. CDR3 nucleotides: TGTGCCAGCAGGGCAAGGGACATTGGCACAGATACGCAGTATTTT. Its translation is CASRARDIGTDTQYF.

This chain's CDR3 is CASSGQTGPNTEAFF. The CDR3 DNA follows: TGTGCCAGCAGTGGCCAGACAGGGCCGAACACTGAAGCTTTCTTT. This chain joins TRBV6-1 and TRBJ1-1, with 7 nucleotides matching TRBD1. Per the germline V gene, CDR1 is MNHNS and CDR2 is SASEGT. The J segment lost 1 base and the V segment lost 4 bases, leaving 6 bases of the junction unmatched. The CDR3 is made up of 15 amino acids.

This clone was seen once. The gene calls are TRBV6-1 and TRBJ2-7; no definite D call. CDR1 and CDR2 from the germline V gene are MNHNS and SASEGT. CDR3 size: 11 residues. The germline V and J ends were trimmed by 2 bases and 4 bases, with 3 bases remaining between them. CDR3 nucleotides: TGTGCCAGCAGTGAACAGTACGAGCAGTACTTC. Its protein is CASSEQYEQYF.

The CDR3 region is CAISDPPGTLNTEAFF. For the CDR3, the DNA is TGTGCCATCAGTGATCCGCCCGGGACCCTGAACACTGAAGCTTTCTTT. This chain connects TRBV10-3 to TRBJ1-1; D might be TRBD1 (5 bases). CDR1 and CDR2 (germline): ENHRY, SYGVKD. With 3 bases removed from V and 0 bases from J, the gap between germline ends came to 14 bases. The CDR3 has 16 residues.

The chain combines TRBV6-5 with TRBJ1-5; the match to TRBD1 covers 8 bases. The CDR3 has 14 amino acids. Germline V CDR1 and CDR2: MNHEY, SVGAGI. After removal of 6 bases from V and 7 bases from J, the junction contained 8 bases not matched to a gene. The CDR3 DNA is TGTGCCAGCAGCCCCGGACAGGGCGGCCAGCCCCAGCATTTT. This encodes CASSPGQGGQPQHF.

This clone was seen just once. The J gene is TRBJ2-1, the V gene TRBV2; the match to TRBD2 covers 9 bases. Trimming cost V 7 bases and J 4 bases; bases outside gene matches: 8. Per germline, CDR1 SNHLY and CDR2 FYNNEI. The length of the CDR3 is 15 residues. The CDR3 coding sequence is TGTGCCAGCAAAAAAGGGACTAGCAGGTACAATGAGCAGTTCTTC. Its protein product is CASKKGTSRYNEQFF.